Listed here is a single T cell receptor (beta chain). Its target is unknown. TCRdb itself ran the 5' RACE reads through MiXCR, one entry per CDR3 protein. The table has approximately 490,000 distinct CDR3 sequences, just over 20% seen once. The data were obtained in a study of T-cell memory formation after mild COVID-19. Notes on the study in general: Memory cells collected pre-infection included some clones that later responded, suggesting cross-reactive memory joined.

The sequenced material came from PBMCs or a T cell subset sorted from them (not recorded which). The clonotype comes from an adult woman who had mild COVID-19 (a few samples of this study predate the infection). Cell type and time point are not known.

The CDR3 loop is CASSLDGHGAQPQHF. The CDR3, as DNA: TGTGCCAGCAGCTTAGATGGGCACGGTGCTCAGCCCCAGCATTTT. The genes are TRBV7-6 and TRBJ1-5; D gene ambiguous. Germline values: CDR1 SGHVS, CDR2 FNYEAQ. The V and J ends lost 1 base and 6 bases respectively, with 13 bases between them. The CDR3 spans 15 residues.